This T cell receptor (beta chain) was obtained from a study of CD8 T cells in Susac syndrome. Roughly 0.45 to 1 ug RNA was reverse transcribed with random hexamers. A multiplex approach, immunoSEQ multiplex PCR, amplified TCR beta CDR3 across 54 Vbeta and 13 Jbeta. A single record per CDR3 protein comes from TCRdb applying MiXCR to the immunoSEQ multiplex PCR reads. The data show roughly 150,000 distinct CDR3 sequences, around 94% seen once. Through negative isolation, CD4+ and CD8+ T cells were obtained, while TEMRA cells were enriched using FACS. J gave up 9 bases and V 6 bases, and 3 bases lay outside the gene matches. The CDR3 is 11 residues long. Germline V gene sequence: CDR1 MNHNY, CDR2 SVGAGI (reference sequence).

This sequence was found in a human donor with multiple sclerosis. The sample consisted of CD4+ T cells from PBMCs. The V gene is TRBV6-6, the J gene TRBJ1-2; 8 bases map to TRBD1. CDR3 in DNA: TGTGCCAGCAGCCAGGGGGCTAGCTACACCTTC. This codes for CASSQGASYTF.